This entry lists 5 T cell receptor beta chains sequenced from one sample in a study of T-cell memory formation after mild COVID-19. Using its own MiXCR run on the 5' RACE reads, TCRdb lists one record per CDR3 protein. The sample records about 540,000 distinct CDR3 sequences, about 20% being singletons. The material sequenced was PBMCs or a T cell subset sorted from them (not recorded which). The receptors were gathered from an adult woman who had mild COVID-19 (a few samples of this study predate the infection). Cell type and time point are not known.

V gene TRBV7-9 combines with J gene TRBJ1-1, with D tentatively TRBD1 (5 bases). V gave up 7 bases and J gave up 1 base, with 19 bases separating them. Germline V gene sequence: CDR1 SEHNR, CDR2 FQNEAQ (reference sequence). This CDR3 is built from 16 residues. CDR3 coding DNA: TGTGCCAGCACCCCAGGGATCGGCAGGACGAACACTGAAGCTTTCTTT. Amino acids: CASTPGIGRTNTEAFF.

V usage is TRBV6-5 and J usage is TRBJ1-5, with D possibly matching TRBD1 (6 bases). The V end lost 5 bases, the J end lost 2 bases, and 16 bases lay between the germline ends. CDR1 and CDR2 (germline): MNHEY, SVGAGI. The CDR3 loop spans 16 amino acids. CDR3: CASSAGHRAGNQPQHF. As DNA, the CDR3 is TGTGCCAGCAGTGCAGGACACAGGGCTGGCAATCAGCCCCAGCATTTT.

Only a few counts were recorded for this clonotype. V gene TRBV7-6 combines with J gene TRBJ2-1, with 9 bases identical to TRBD1. The CDR3 is 14 amino acids. The trim removed 4 bases at V and 5 bases at J, leaving 3 bases unmatched. CDR1 and CDR2 from the germline V gene are SGHVS and FNYEAQ. The CDR3 DNA sequence: TGTGCCAGCAGCTCGGGGACAGGGAACAATGAGCAGTTCTTC. This sequence encodes CASSSGTGNNEQFF.

The chain links TRBV7-8 to TRBJ1-1; unclear D gene. The V end was cut by 2 bases, the J end by 8 bases, with 9 bases between. CDR3 size: 12 residues. CDR1 SGHVS and CDR2 FQNEAQ come from the germline V gene. The CDR3 DNA is TGTGCCAGCAGCTTATCCAGTAGAGAAGCTTTCTTT. Its protein is CASSLSSREAFF.

This chain joins TRBV5-1 and TRBJ1-5; 7 bases agree with TRBD1. The CDR3 extends over 13 amino acids. The germline V gene has CDR1 SGHRS and CDR2 YFSETQ. Losses at the gene ends were 7 bases for V and 6 bases for J; bases not matched to a gene: 7. CDR3 protein: CASRDRPGQPQHF. The CDR3 coding sequence is TGCGCCAGCCGGGACAGACCCGGTCAGCCCCAGCATTTT.